These 21 T cell receptor beta chains were sequenced from one sample in a study of cytomegalovirus exposure and HLA in healthy donors. The PCR contained 60 Vbeta and 13 Jbeta primers. Generated by immunoSEQ multiplex PCR, the TCRdb table keeps only in-frame clones and is missing some. The profile shows 150,000 or so clones, around 80% of them singletons. The sample was PBMCs. All receptors derive from a woman in her fifties or sixties in good health and CMV-seropositive.

The chain couples TRBV19 to TRBJ1-1; a weak D match, TRBD1 (5 bases). The CDR3 extends over 15 amino acids. CDR1 LNHDA and CDR2 SQIVND come from the germline V gene (reference sequence). Trimming took off 3 bases at V and 0 bases at J, with 11 bases between the two ends. The CDR3 loop reads CASSMAGSLNTEAFF. The CDR3 nucleotides are TGTGCCAGTAGTATGGCAGGGTCCCTGAACACTGAAGCTTTCTTT.

This clone is a singleton in its sample. One junction end disagrees with the germline gene, perhaps due to a read error. The rearrangement uses TRBV7-9 and TRBJ1-2; possibly TRBD1 for D (5 bases). This CDR3 is 16 amino acids long. The germline gives CDR1 SEHNR, CDR2 FQNEAQ (reference sequence). The CDR3 here is CSSSSVRGYELYGYTF. The CDR3 DNA reads as TGTTCCAGCAGCTCCGTCCGGGGGTACGAACTGTATGGCTACACCTTC.

For this clone: One end of the junction varies from germline; a read error may be responsible. This sequence joins TRBV6-5 and TRBJ1-3; D unclear. The CDR3 runs 15 residues. CDR1 is MNHEY and CDR2 is SVGAGI in the germline V gene. Here the CDR3 reads CASGYDFGSGNTIYF. CDR3 in DNA: TGTGCCAGCGGTTACGATTTCGGCTCTGGAAACACCATATATTTT.

The V gene is TRBV29-1, the J gene TRBJ1-2, with D possibly matching TRBD1 (5 bases). Per germline, CDR1 SQVTM and CDR2 ANQGSEA. The germline V and J ends were trimmed by 7 bases and 4 bases, with 16 bases remaining between them. CDR3 length: 13 amino acids. The CDR3 coding sequence is TGCAGCGCAGCCTTAGCGGGGACCTATGGCTACACCTTC. Translating gives CSAALAGTYGYTF.

J is TRBJ1-5 and V is TRBV5-1, with a possible D match to TRBD1 (5 bases). Trimming removed 4 bases at V and 5 bases at J, with 16 bases between. Germline-derived CDR1 and CDR2 are SGHRS and YFSETQ. There are 15 residues in the CDR3. In DNA, the CDR3 is TGCGCCAGCAGCCCCCAAACAGGTTACTATCAGCCCCAGCATTTT. This gives the protein CASSPQTGYYQPQHF.

The rearrangement uses TRBV14 and TRBJ1-2; maybe TRBD1 (6 bases). The V end was cut by 1 base, the J end by 4 bases, with 13 bases between. The CDR3 extends over 15 amino acids. Germline CDR1 reads SGHDN; CDR2 reads FVKESK. CDR3 in amino acids: CASSQGRGAGYGYTF. CDR3 bases: TGTGCCAGCAGCCAAGGGCGGGGGGCCGGCTATGGCTACACCTTC.

The chain has TRBV28 and TRBJ1-1, with D unresolved. CDR1 is MDHEN, CDR2 SYDVKM, per germline. V lost 1 base, J lost 8 bases, and 5 bases lay in between. The CDR3 is 11 amino acids. Written as DNA, the CDR3 is TGTGCCAGCAGTTTATTGACAGAAGCTTTCTTT. Translated, it gives CASSLLTEAFF.

The rearrangement joins TRBV4-3 to TRBJ1-6; no clear D gene. V was trimmed by 0 bases and J by 9 bases, leaving 6 bases between them. This CDR3 has 13 residues. Germline loops: CDR1 LGHNA, CDR2 YSLEER. In DNA, the CDR3 is TGCGCCAGCAGCCAAGAATCAGGTTCACCCCTCCACTTT. Translation gives CASSQESGSPLHF.

The V and J genes are TRBV7-9 and TRBJ1-5; the D gene is possibly TRBD1 (5 bases). The CDR3 covers 14 residues. Trimming stripped 5 bases from V and 0 bases from J, with 8 bases between. CDR1 is SEHNR and CDR2 is FQNEAQ in the germline V gene (reference sequence). Here the CDR3 reads CASSAGNSNQPQHF. The CDR3, as DNA: TGTGCCAGCAGCGCAGGGAATAGCAATCAGCCCCAGCATTTT.

The chain employs TRBV10-2 and TRBJ1-1; maybe TRBD1 (6 bases). Germline-derived CDR1 and CDR2 are WSHSY and SAAADI. There are 16 residues in the CDR3. Trimming left V 0 bases short and J 1 base short, with 12 bases between. The CDR3 DNA sequence: TGCGCCAGCAGTGAGTCGTCACAGGGTACGAACACTGAAGCTTTCTTT. As protein: CASSESSQGTNTEAFF.

The chain has TRBV15 and TRBJ2-3; 11 bases match TRBD2. The CDR3 runs to 16 residues. Germline values: CDR1 LNHNV, CDR2 YYDKDF (reference sequence). Losses at the gene ends were 3 bases for V and 4 bases for J; bases not matched to a gene: 6. CDR3 nucleotide sequence: TGTGCCACCAGCAGGGAGCTAGCGGGAGGACCAGATACGCAGTATTTT. Its translation: CATSRELAGGPDTQYF.

This rearrangement joins TRBV4-1 to TRBJ2-4, with D unclear. The CDR3 covers 17 residues. With 0 bases removed from V and 8 bases from J, the gap between germline ends came to 20 bases. Per the germline V gene, CDR1 is MGHRA and CDR2 is YSYEKL. The CDR3 DNA reads as TGCGCCAGCAGCCAAGAGTTCGTTCCCCAGCGTGTGGACATTCAGTACTTC. Protein product: CASSQEFVPQRVDIQYF.

This chain links TRBV9 with TRBJ2-7; D gene uncertain. Germline CDR1 SGDLS, CDR2 YYNGEE. V lost 0 bases and J 5 bases, leaving 15 bases between the germline ends. This CDR3 contains 15 residues. The CDR3 nucleotides are TGTGCCAGCAGCGTAGGAGGCCGAGACTTCAACGAGCAGTACTTC. Translating gives CASSVGGRDFNEQYF.

V gene TRBV29-1 combines with J gene TRBJ2-3; D remains unclear. V lost 1 base and J 1 base, leaving 3 bases between the germline ends. The CDR3 is 12 amino acids. CDR1 SQVTM and CDR2 ANQGSEA come from the germline V gene. The CDR3 protein is CSVEGGTDTQYF. In DNA, the CDR3 is TGCAGCGTTGAAGGCGGCACAGATACGCAGTATTTT.

This chain links TRBV28 with TRBJ1-1; a possible D gene is TRBD1 (6 bases). Trimming removed 6 bases at V and 4 bases at J, with 12 bases between. Germline CDR1 reads MDHEN; CDR2 reads SYDVKM. The CDR3 runs 13 residues. CDR3 amino acids: CASSPTGSTEAFF. Here the CDR3 DNA reads TGTGCCAGCAGCCCGACAGGTAGCACTGAAGCTTTCTTT.

The V and J genes are TRBV10-3 and TRBJ2-5, with TRBD2 matching over 10 bases. The germline V gene encodes CDR1 ENHRY and CDR2 SYGVKD. The CDR3 length is 16 residues. After removal of 0 bases from V and 5 bases from J, the junction contained 6 bases not matched to a gene. This CDR3 is CAISESSGGAGETQYF. In DNA, the CDR3 is TGTGCCATCAGTGAGTCGAGCGGGGGGGCCGGGGAGACCCAGTACTTC.

The rearrangement joins TRBV28 to TRBJ1-2; D not resolved. In germline, CDR1 is MDHEN, CDR2 SYDVKM. This CDR3 is 14 amino acids long. V dropped 2 bases and J dropped 5 bases, with 12 bases sitting between them. The chain's CDR3 is CASSLAAQEYGYTF. The CDR3 nucleotides are TGTGCCAGCAGTTTAGCGGCGCAAGAATATGGCTACACCTTC.

The chain has TRBV5-1 and TRBJ1-6; the D gene is possibly TRBD1 (5 bases). Looked up from germline, CDR1 is SGHRS and CDR2 is YFSETQ. The CDR3 is 13 amino acids. V gave up 5 bases and J gave up 4 bases, with 7 bases separating them. The CDR3 loop reads CASRTAYNSPLHF. In DNA, the CDR3 is TGCGCCAGCAGGACAGCTTATAATTCACCCCTCCACTTT.

The rearrangement uses TRBV5-1 and TRBJ2-3, with TRBD1 matching over 8 bases. Germline-derived CDR1 and CDR2 are SGHRS and YFSETQ. J lost 9 bases, V lost 6 bases, and 15 bases had no gene match. The CDR3 is 15 amino acids. The CDR3 reads CASIFAGDRPGTQYF. The CDR3, as DNA: TGCGCCAGCATTTTCGCAGGGGACAGGCCAGGCACGCAGTATTTT.

This clone was counted only a few times. This chain connects TRBV19 to TRBJ1-5; tentatively, D is TRBD1 (5 bases). In germline, CDR1 is LNHDA, CDR2 SQIVND (reference sequence). The CDR3 has 13 amino acids. The DNA of the CDR3 is TGTGCGGGAGGGGTGCAGGGCGGGCAGCCCCAGCATTTT. This encodes CAGGVQGGQPQHF.

CDR3 amino acids: CASSGPTGGYGYTF. In DNA, the CDR3 is TGTGCCAGCAGTGGGCCGACCGGGGGGTATGGCTACACCTTC. V is TRBV28 and J is TRBJ1-2, with D possibly being TRBD1 (5 bases). Germline V gives CDR1 MDHEN, CDR2 SYDVKM. With 5 bases removed from V and 5 bases from J, the gap between germline ends came to 15 bases. The CDR3 runs to 14 residues.